The clone carrying this T cell receptor (beta chain) was counted a single time. V was pared by 0 bases and J by 0 bases, with 6 bases between. Germline lookup yields CDR1 MNHEY and CDR2 SVGAGI. The CDR3 length is 15 residues. The source of the sample is a study of blood T cell repertoires in COVID-19. In the study overall: Italy, Spain and the United States were the sources of the convalescent and acute COVID-19 samples. In each case, the material was cDNA or gDNA derived from T cells, B-cell-depleted T cells, or PBMCs.

Original methodology: Reference gene primer amplification yielded estimated nucleated cell counts. The repertoire was sequenced with immunoSEQ multiplex PCR; TCRdb's copy has only in-frame clones and lacks some. V and J calls plus clone size are reproduced from that table; the DNA served to infer D and trimming. This table has 150,000 to 200,000 clones, more than 85% appearing once. The sequence came from a woman aged 25 to 39 with active or convalescent COVID-19. The chain employs TRBV6-5 and TRBJ1-5; D call uncertain. The sequenced sample consisted of peripheral blood. The CDR3: CASSYSVSSNQPQHF. The CDR3 DNA sequence: TGTGCCAGCAGTTACTCGGTCAGTAGCAATCAGCCCCAGCATTTT.